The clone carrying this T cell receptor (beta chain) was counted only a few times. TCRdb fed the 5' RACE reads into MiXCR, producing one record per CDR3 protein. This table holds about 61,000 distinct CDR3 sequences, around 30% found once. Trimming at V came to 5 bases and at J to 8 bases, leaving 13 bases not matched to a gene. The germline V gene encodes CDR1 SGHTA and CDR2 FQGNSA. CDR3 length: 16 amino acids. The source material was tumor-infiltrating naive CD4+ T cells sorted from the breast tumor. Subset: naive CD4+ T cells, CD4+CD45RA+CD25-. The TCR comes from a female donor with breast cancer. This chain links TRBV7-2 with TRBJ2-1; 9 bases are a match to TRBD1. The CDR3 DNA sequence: TGTGCCAGCAGCAAACAGGGGGCCCCGGGCCTCGATGAGCAGTTCTTC. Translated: CASSKQGAPGLDEQFF.